One and the same sample provided the 22 T cell receptor beta chains below, sequenced in a study of T cells in Graves' hyperthyroidism and ophthalmopathy (dated by TCRdb to about 2019). The method behind the library was multiplex PCR. These reads were obtained on an Illumina HiSeq 2000. Amplification of TCR beta CDR3 regions was carried out from RNA transcripts. The first round of RT-PCR for the TCR CDR3 was performed with the HTBI primer set and the Qiagen OneStep RT-PCR kit. TCRdb took the public reads, trimmed them with fastp at Q25, ran MiXCR for clone calling and kept in-frame beta chains. Rows with one shared CDR3 protein collapse into an entry with the most common genes and DNA. Present in this sample are about 500,000 distinct CDR3 sequences, about 16% of which were seen just once. Roughly 29% of the sample rests with the top ten. The sequenced material came from blood. The receptors originated from a woman aged 25 to 39 with Graves' ophthalmopathy.

The rearrangement links TRBV5-6 to TRBJ2-4; TRBD1 or TRBD2 may be the D gene (7 bases each). In germline, CDR1 is SGHDT, CDR2 YYEEEE. V dropped 0 bases and J dropped 4 bases, with 17 bases sitting between them. The CDR3 is 17 residues long. CDR3: CASSLVGGGGQKNIQYF. CDR3 bases: TGTGCCAGCAGCTTGGTTGGTGGGGGGGGACAGAAAAACATTCAGTACTTC. Full variable domain (outside the CDR3, taken from reference TRBV5-6 and TRBJ2-4): DAGVTQSPTHLIKTRGQQVTLRCSPKSGHDTVSWYQQALGQGPQFIFQYYEEEERQRGNFPDRFSGHQFPNYSSELNVNALLLGDSALYLCASSLVGGGGQKNIQYFGAGTRLSVL.

This clonotype was counted many times. The chain combines TRBV6-1 with TRBJ2-1; D possibly matches TRBD1 or TRBD2 (5 bases each). V lost 6 bases to trimming and J lost 10 bases, with 16 bases between them. The CDR3 is made up of 13 amino acids. The germline V gene encodes CDR1 MNHNS and CDR2 SASEGT. The CDR3 loop is CASSPSRDPEQFF. Written as DNA, the CDR3 is TGTGCCAGCAGCCCCAGTAGGGACCCCGAGCAGTTCTTC.

This clonotype was seen repeatedly, ten times or more. The rearrangement joins TRBV20-1 to TRBJ2-3; 7 bases agree with TRBD2. The CDR3 has 17 residues. Germline V gene sequence: CDR1 DFQATT, CDR2 SNEGSKA (reference sequence). V gave up 4 bases and J gave up 4 bases; unmatched junction bases: 17. In DNA, the CDR3 is TGCAGTGCTACCCTACTTCGCCTCGGGGGGAATTCAGATACGCAGTATTTT. Amino acids: CSATLLRLGGNSDTQYF.

With regard to this clonotype: This likely comes from a read error, as the CDR3 has no conserved phenylalanine or tryptophan at its end. The chain carries TRBV29-1 and TRBJ1-2, with a weak D call TRBD1 (6 bases). Trimming removed 6 bases from V and 4 bases from J, with 12 bases in between. The CDR3 is made up of 12 amino acids. The germline V gene has CDR1 SQVTM and CDR2 ANQGSEA. CDR3: CSVQGKGYGYTL. The CDR3 DNA reads as TGCAGCGTCCAGGGGAAGGGCTATGGCTACACCCTC.

This chain uses TRBV7-9 with TRBJ1-6; the D gene is possibly TRBD1 (6 bases). Trimming pared 6 bases from V and 5 bases from J, leaving 11 bases between. CDR3 length: 14 residues. Germline CDR1 SEHNR, CDR2 FQNEAQ (reference sequence). In DNA form, the CDR3 reads TGTGCCAGCAGTCGAGGGGGAGATAATTCACCCCTCCACTTT. This translates into CASSRGGDNSPLHF.

This clonotype has just a few counts. This may be a read error: a much more frequent sequence differs by one nucleotide. The rearrangement uses TRBV28 and TRBJ2-7, with a weak D call TRBD1 (7 bases). The CDR3 consists of 14 residues. V lost 7 bases to trimming and J lost 6 bases, with 19 bases between them. Per germline, CDR1 MDHEN and CDR2 SYDVKM. The CDR3 protein is CASIGAGGTSEQYF. The CDR3 DNA follows: TGTGCCAGCATTGGCGCAGGGGGGACTTCCGAGCAGTACTTC.

This clonotype was recorded a few times. This chain connects TRBV6-1 to TRBJ2-1; D unclear. V lost 5 bases to trimming and J lost 0 bases, with 14 bases between them. The germline V gene encodes CDR1 MNHNS and CDR2 SASEGT. There are 16 residues in the CDR3. Here the CDR3 reads CASSSGRASSYNEQFF. The CDR3, as DNA: TGTGCCAGCAGTTCCGGACGAGCGAGCTCCTACAATGAGCAGTTCTTC.

At least ten counts were recorded for this clonotype. V and J are TRBV5-1 and TRBJ2-3, with D possibly being TRBD1 or TRBD2 (5 bases each). Trimming cost V 0 bases and J 0 bases, with 8 bases left between them. Germline assignment: CDR1 SGHRS and CDR2 YFSETQ. This CDR3 region has 15 residues. The CDR3 loop is CASSLEGRSTDTQYF. DNA for the CDR3: TGCGCCAGCAGCTTGGAGGGGAGAAGCACAGATACGCAGTATTTT.

With regard to this clonotype: Since a much larger clone is just one base distant, this may be a read error. CDR3 region: CASSLAASNQPQHF. CDR3 bases: TGTGCCAGCAGCTTAGCGGCGAGCAATCAGCCCCAGCATTTT. This chain connects TRBV7-6 to TRBJ1-5; D is unresolved. Germline-derived CDR1 and CDR2 are SGHVS and FNYEAQ. The CDR3 runs 14 residues. The germline V and J ends were trimmed by 0 bases and 1 base, with 4 bases remaining between them.

This clonotype has a count of ten or more. The chain employs TRBV12-3 or TRBV12-4 and TRBJ1-1; D unclear. The germline V and J ends were trimmed by 6 bases and 8 bases, with 16 bases remaining between them. This CDR3 contains 13 residues. DNA for the CDR3: TGTGCCAGCAGCAATGGGGTGTTTGGCGAAGCTTTCTTT. This gives the protein CASSNGVFGEAFF.

This clonotype appeared many times. This sequence joins TRBV27 and TRBJ1-1, with D perhaps matching TRBD1 (6 bases). Trimming took off 2 bases at V and 0 bases at J, with 19 bases between the two ends. The CDR3 runs to 18 residues. CDR1 MNHEY and CDR2 SMNVEV come from the germline V gene (reference sequence). Written as DNA, the CDR3 is TGTGCCAGCAGTTTAGCCGCCGGATGGGGGGCGATGAACACTGAAGCTTTCTTT. This gives the protein CASSLAAGWGAMNTEAFF.

The gene calls are TRBV9 and TRBJ2-7, with TRBD2 matching 10 bases. V dropped 1 base and J dropped 3; count of bases not matched to a gene: 4. This CDR3 spans 15 amino acids. CDR1 and CDR2 from the germline V gene are SGDLS and YYNGEE. CDR3 loop: CASSVSGTSDYEQYF. In DNA form, the CDR3 reads TGTGCCAGCAGCGTATCCGGGACTAGCGACTACGAGCAGTACTTC.

This clonotype showed up just a few times. The chain recombines TRBV7-2 with TRBJ2-2; D is unresolved. V was shortened by 6 bases and J by 0 bases, with 11 bases between the two germline ends. Germline CDR1 and CDR2: SGHTA and FQGNSA. This CDR3 has 15 residues. CDR3 DNA: TGTGCCAGCAGGCTAGGACCGACGAACACCGGGGAGCTGTTTTTT. Its translation is CASRLGPTNTGELFF.

This chain uses TRBV6-4 with TRBJ1-1; tentative D call: TRBD1 (5 bases). Trimming took 5 bases from V and 0 from J, leaving 10 bases between them. Per the germline V gene, CDR1 is MRHNA and CDR2 is SNTAGT. CDR3 length equals 14 residues. The chain's CDR3 is CASSSSGMNTEAFF. The CDR3 DNA follows: TGTGCCAGCAGTTCTTCAGGGATGAACACTGAAGCTTTCTTT.

At least ten counts were recorded for this clonotype. The rearrangement uses TRBV3-1 and TRBJ2-7; 11 bases are a match to TRBD2. Looked up from germline, CDR1 is LGHDT and CDR2 is YNNKEL (reference sequence). J gave up 1 base and V 4 bases, and 6 bases lay outside the gene matches. The CDR3 is made up of 16 amino acids. This CDR3 is CASSRALAGVSYEQYF. The CDR3, as DNA: TGTGCCAGCAGCCGCGCACTAGCGGGAGTGTCCTACGAGCAGTACTTC.

In its sample, this clonotype was seen many times. The chain carries TRBV6-1 and TRBJ1-5; no firm D call. Germline values: CDR1 MNHNS, CDR2 SASEGT. Trimming cost V 5 bases and J 2 bases, with 22 bases left between them. The CDR3 contains 18 residues. The CDR3 nucleotides are TGTGCCAGCAGTATCAGCTCCGGCCAGGCGGTAGGCAATCAGCCCCAGCATTTT. Translating it yields CASSISSGQAVGNQPQHF.

The J gene is TRBJ2-3, the V gene TRBV28; 8 positions match TRBD2. This CDR3 contains 16 residues. V lost 2 bases to trimming and J lost 5 bases; unmatched junction nucleotides: 9. Germline CDR1 and CDR2: MDHEN and SYDVKM. The CDR3 DNA reads TGTGCCAGCAGTTTAAGAGGGAGCGGGAGTGAAGATACGCAGTATTTT. Its translation is CASSLRGSGSEDTQYF.

The gene calls are TRBV5-5 and TRBJ1-5, with D possibly matching TRBD1 (6 bases). Deletions cut 0 bases from V and 0 bases from J, with 16 bases between. The CDR3 is 18 residues long. Germline V gene data show CDR1 as SGHKS and CDR2 as YYEKEE (reference sequence). Here the CDR3 reads CASSLVFTRGNSNQPQHF. The CDR3 nucleotides read TGTGCCAGCAGCTTGGTTTTTACCAGGGGCAATAGCAATCAGCCCCAGCATTTT.

This clonotype was seen ten or more times. This chain connects TRBV7-2 to TRBJ2-7; maybe TRBD2 (6 bases). In germline, CDR1 is SGHTA, CDR2 FQGNSA. The V gene lost 8 bases and the J gene lost 2 bases, with 13 bases spanning the gap. CDR3 size: 13 residues. This chain's CDR3 is CASGRGTTYEQYF. DNA of the CDR3: TGTGCCAGCGGCCGGGGGACCACCTACGAGCAGTACTTC.

For this clonotype: One base away lies a much larger clone, so this may be a sequencing read error. The J gene is TRBJ2-7, the V gene TRBV6-1; TRBD1 might be the D (5 bases). The CDR3 sequence is 14 residues long. Per the germline V gene, CDR1 is MNHNS and CDR2 is SASEGT. V lost 6 bases and J lost 7, with 19 bases in between. The CDR3 DNA reads as TGTGCCAGCAGCCCGCGGATAGGGGTGGAAGAGCAGTACTTC. It yields the protein CASSPRIGVEEQYF.

There are many counts of this clonotype. V and J are TRBV11-2 and TRBJ2-5, with a tentative D call TRBD1 (6 bases). The CDR3 has 15 amino acids. Germline values: CDR1 SGHAT, CDR2 FQNNGV. The V gene lost 0 bases and the J gene lost 2 bases, with 10 bases spanning the gap. CDR3: CASSLDWGQQETQYF. The DNA for the CDR3 is TGTGCCAGCAGCTTAGATTGGGGACAACAAGAGACCCAGTACTTC.

The chain carries TRBV5-1 and TRBJ2-7, with TRBD2 identical over 10 bases. V trimming: 4 bases; J trimming: 6 bases; junction bases outside the gene matches: 13. Germline CDR1 is SGHRS and CDR2 is YFSETQ. The CDR3 is 16 residues long. CDR3 amino acids: CASSGKAGGPSGEQYF. CDR3 nucleotides: TGCGCCAGCAGCGGCAAAGCGGGAGGGCCTTCCGGCGAGCAGTACTTC.